Each of the 28 T cell receptor beta chains below was sequenced from the same sample in a study of control samples from healthy donors and cancer patients. Repertoires were generated with immunoSEQ multiplex PCR, while TCRdb's copy carries only in-frame clones and drops some. The sample lists roughly 140,000 clones, around 90% occurring once. Specimen: blood. These receptors all come from a man in his thirties or forties in good health.

The V gene is TRBV7-3, the J gene TRBJ2-3, with 7 bases matching TRBD2. The V gene's germline CDR1 is SGHTA and CDR2 FQGTGA. V lost 5 bases and J lost 6; bases outside the gene matches: 8. The CDR3 is 14 amino acids. Here the CDR3 DNA reads TGTGCCAGCAGCGGATGGGGGAGGGATGATACGCAGTATTTT. Its translation: CASSGWGRDDTQYF.

This sequence joins TRBV6-2 or TRBV6-3 and TRBJ2-3, with D unresolved. Trimming took off 6 bases at V and 4 bases at J, with 14 bases between the two ends. This CDR3 has 14 residues. The germline CDR1 and CDR2 sequences are MNHEY and SVGEGT. CDR3 sequence: CASSLRDGADTQYF. In nucleotides, the CDR3 is TGTGCCAGCAGCCTCCGAGACGGTGCAGATACGCAGTATTTT.

The V gene is TRBV2, the J gene TRBJ1-1; no firm D call. This CDR3 comprises 14 residues. V was shortened by 7 bases and J by 4 bases, with 16 bases between the two germline ends. Germline CDR1 is SNHLY and CDR2 is FYNNEI. The CDR3 region has the DNA TGTGCCAGCAAATGGGATAGGCAGGCCACTGAAGCTTTCTTT. Translation gives CASKWDRQATEAFF.

The chain employs TRBV5-6 and TRBJ2-7; maybe TRBD2 (6 bases). V shed 4 bases and J shed 2 bases, with 16 bases lying between them. CDR1 SGHDT and CDR2 YYEEEE come from the germline V gene. CDR3 length: 15 amino acids. As DNA, the CDR3 is TGTGCCAGCAGCGGTGGCGGGGTCGGACCCTACGAGCAGTACTTC. It translates to CASSGGGVGPYEQYF.

The chain carries TRBV6-2 or TRBV6-3 and TRBJ1-5; D is unresolved. Deletions cut 6 bases from V and 9 bases from J, with 15 bases between. This CDR3 spans 13 amino acids. Germline values: CDR1 MNHEY, CDR2 SVGEGT. In DNA form, the CDR3 reads TGTGCCAGCAGCCCGAGTCAGTCTCTGCCCCAGCATTTT. Translated: CASSPSQSLPQHF.

The genes are TRBV19 and TRBJ1-5; D gene uncertain. CDR1 and CDR2 (germline): LNHDA, SQIVND (reference sequence). This CDR3 has 13 amino acids. The germline V and J ends were trimmed by 5 bases and 7 bases, with 12 bases remaining between them. CDR3 nucleotides: TGTGCCAGTAGTGCGATGGTTGGGCAGCCCCAGCATTTT. Translating gives CASSAMVGQPQHF.

The CDR3 region has the DNA TGTGCCAGCAGTTTTAGCCCCTACGAGCAGTACTTC. It yields the protein CASSFSPYEQYF. The rearrangement links TRBV12-3 or TRBV12-4 to TRBJ2-7; D not certain. Between the trimmed V and J ends, which lost 3 bases and 2 bases, there was a span of 5 bases. The CDR3 extends over 12 amino acids.

The chain is built from TRBV12-3 or TRBV12-4 and TRBJ1-6; D not certain. The CDR3 runs 12 residues. V was trimmed by 6 bases and J by 8 bases, leaving 8 bases between them. The DNA of the CDR3 is TGTGCCAGCAGGGATTCGGATTCACCCCTCCACTTT. Protein product: CASRDSDSPLHF.

The chain combines TRBV5-1 with TRBJ2-7; 7 bases are shared with TRBD1. V shed 4 bases, J shed 6 bases, and the junction held 7 bases outside the gene matches. The CDR3 covers 13 residues. From germline, CDR1 is SGHRS and CDR2 YFSETQ. The CDR3 DNA reads as TGCGCCAGCAGCGTCAAGACAGGGACCGAGCAGTACTTC. Encoded protein: CASSVKTGTEQYF.

This CDR3 reads CASSLSWGELFF. The CDR3 DNA is TGTGCCAGCAGTTTAAGCTGGGGGGAGCTGTTTTTT. V and J are TRBV27 and TRBJ2-2; D is unclear. The CDR3 contains 12 residues. V lost 2 bases and J 8 bases, leaving 6 bases between the germline ends. Looked up from germline, CDR1 is MNHEY and CDR2 is SMNVEV (reference sequence).

This clone was picked up one time. One end of the junction fails to match germline, which may point to a read error. The V gene is TRBV27, the J gene TRBJ1-5; 8 nucleotides match TRBD1. The CDR3 runs to 13 residues. Germline V gives CDR1 MNHEY, CDR2 SMNVEV (reference sequence). The CDR3 DNA follows: TGTGCCAGTGCGCAGGGGGCCAATCTGCCCCAGCATTTT. Translated, it gives CASAQGANLPQHF.

The chain carries TRBV3-1 (or the pseudogene TRBV3-2) and TRBJ2-3; TRBD2 agrees at 13 bases. The germline CDR1 and CDR2 sequences are LGHDT and YNNKEL (reference sequence). The CDR3 covers 15 residues. The junction had 8 bases not matched to a gene; V was cut back by 6 bases and J by 8 bases. The CDR3 DNA follows: TGTGCCAGCAGGCCCGGGACTAGCGGGGCTAGTACGCAGTATTTT. This codes for CASRPGTSGASTQYF.

In this sample, this clone turned up many times. The chain employs TRBV7-9 and TRBJ2-3, with a possible D match to TRBD1 (6 bases). Trimming shortened V by 6 bases and J by 2 bases, and 15 bases separated the two germline ends. The CDR3 consists of 15 residues. The germline gives CDR1 SEHNR, CDR2 FQNEAQ (reference sequence). The CDR3 sequence: CASSPPGQLTDTQYF. CDR3 coding DNA: TGTGCCAGCAGTCCCCCGGGACAACTCACAGATACGCAGTATTTT.

The chain links TRBV20-1 to TRBJ1-3; 7 bases are a match to TRBD1. In germline, CDR1 is DFQATT, CDR2 SNEGSKA (reference sequence). J lost 7 bases, V lost 3 bases, and 6 bases had no gene match. The CDR3 length is 13 residues. The CDR3 DNA reads as TGCAGTGCTAGTTGGAGGGGGCAGAACACCATATATTTT. This sequence encodes CSASWRGQNTIYF.

This chain uses TRBV29-1 with TRBJ1-4; possible D gene TRBD1, 6 bases. The CDR3 spans 13 residues. Trimming stripped 7 bases from V and 3 bases from J, with 12 bases between. Per germline, CDR1 SQVTM and CDR2 ANQGSEA. CDR3 amino acids: CSAGGSANEKLFF. Here the CDR3 DNA reads TGCAGCGCTGGGGGCTCCGCTAATGAAAAACTGTTTTTT.

V is TRBV6-2 or TRBV6-3 and J is TRBJ1-4; D remains unclear. V lost 0 bases and J 1 base, leaving 18 bases between the germline ends. CDR3 size: 19 residues. Germline CDR1 reads MNHEY; CDR2 reads SVGEGT. In DNA form, the CDR3 reads TGTGCCAGCAGTTACTCTCACATCCTGGACTCAATAACTAATGAAAAACTGTTTTTT. This codes for CASSYSHILDSITNEKLFF.

This clone has a handful of counts. The J gene is TRBJ2-7, the V gene TRBV6-6, with TRBD1 as a possible D gene (6 bases). This CDR3 contains 14 residues. Germline CDR1 is MNHNY and CDR2 is SVGAGI (reference sequence). The V end lost 5 bases, the J end lost 2 bases, and 13 bases lay between the germline ends. The CDR3 reads CASSNRDIAYEQYF. The DNA of the CDR3 is TGTGCCAGCAGTAACCGGGACATCGCCTACGAGCAGTACTTC.

The chain uses TRBV19 and TRBJ2-2; 7 nucleotides line up with TRBD2. CDR3 length: 15 amino acids. The V gene's germline CDR1 is LNHDA and CDR2 SQIVND (reference sequence). Germline trimming cut 5 bases from V and 3 bases from J; bases unmatched to any gene: 6. CDR3 in amino acids: CASSGKGRDTGELFF. CDR3 nucleotides: TGTGCCAGTAGTGGCAAAGGGAGGGACACCGGGGAGCTGTTTTTT. Based on the CDR3 plus reference TRBV19 and TRBJ2-2, the full variable domain is DGGITQSPKYLFRKEGQNVTLSCEQNLNHDAMYWYRQDPGQGLRLIYYSQIVNDFQKGDIAEGYSVSREKKESFPLTVTSAQKNPTAFYLCASSGKGRDTGELFFGEGSRLTVL.

The J gene is TRBJ2-1, the V gene TRBV7-3, with 12 bases lining up with TRBD1. V gave up 4 bases and J gave up 6 bases; unmatched junction bases: 4. Germline loops: CDR1 SGHTA, CDR2 FQGTGA. There are 15 residues in the CDR3. The CDR3 here is CASSSPGQGANEQFF. CDR3 coding DNA: TGTGCCAGCAGCTCTCCGGGACAGGGGGCCAATGAGCAGTTCTTC.

The chain links TRBV3-1 (or the pseudogene TRBV3-2) to TRBJ1-2; unclear D gene. The CDR3 has 13 residues. The V gene lost 4 bases and the J gene lost 5 bases, with 11 bases spanning the gap. Germline values: CDR1 LGHDT, CDR2 YNNKEL (reference sequence). CDR3 DNA: TGTGCCAGCAGCCCTCGGACGGAGTATGGCTACACCTTC. This gives the protein CASSPRTEYGYTF.

The chain joins TRBV5-4 to TRBJ2-3; 7 bases align to TRBD1. The V segment lost 7 bases and the J segment 4 bases; nucleotides outside the gene matches: 9. The CDR3 extends over 14 amino acids. Germline V gives CDR1 SGHNT, CDR2 YYREEE (reference sequence). For the CDR3, the DNA is TGTGCCAGCCAATTTACAGGGGTTGCAGATACGCAGTATTTT. This encodes CASQFTGVADTQYF.

This sequence joins TRBV15 and TRBJ2-3, with TRBD2 matching over 10 bases. CDR1 is LNHNV and CDR2 is YYDKDF in the germline V gene (reference sequence). CDR3 size: 15 residues. Trimming cost V 0 bases and J 5 bases; bases outside gene matches: 2. The DNA of the CDR3 is TGTGCCACCAGCAGAGATCGACTAGCGGGAGATACGCAGTATTTT. Encoded protein: CATSRDRLAGDTQYF.

This clone appeared once. The genes are TRBV10-3 and TRBJ2-5; D tentatively reads TRBD1 or TRBD2 (5 bases each). Trimming pared 4 bases from V and 5 bases from J, leaving 11 bases between. The germline V gene encodes CDR1 ENHRY and CDR2 SYGVKD. The CDR3 sequence is 13 residues long. Here the CDR3 DNA reads TGTGCCATCAGTGGTGGGGCGGGTGAGACCCAGTACTTC. Translated, it gives CAISGGAGETQYF.

This clone is a singleton in its sample. The chain is built from TRBV25-1 and TRBJ1-5, with D unclear. The CDR3 loop spans 15 amino acids. Germline-derived CDR1 and CDR2 are MGHDK and SYGVNS. V lost 2 bases, J lost 2 bases, and 10 bases lay in between. The CDR3 coding sequence is TGTGCCAGCAGTGAACCGGACGGGGGCAATCAGCCCCAGCATTTT. Residues: CASSEPDGGNQPQHF.

The table lists this clone with a count of one. The genes are TRBV6-6 and TRBJ2-7, with D maybe TRBD1 (6 bases). The ends were cut back, 7 bases at V and 0 bases at J, with 13 bases in the middle. The V gene's germline CDR1 is MNHNY and CDR2 SVGAGI (reference sequence). This CDR3 spans 14 amino acids. DNA for the CDR3: TGTGCCAGCACCCTGGGGGCGGACTCCTACGAGCAGTACTTC. Its protein is CASTLGADSYEQYF.

CDR3 DNA sequence: TGTGCCAGTAATGATCGACCCCCCCCAGATACGCAGTATTTT. Its protein product is CASNDRPPPDTQYF. The chain is built from TRBV7-2 and TRBJ2-3; D not certain. There are 14 residues in the CDR3. CDR1 SGHTA and CDR2 FQGNSA come from the germline V gene. V was shortened by 9 bases and J by 4 bases, with 17 bases between the two germline ends.

The CDR3 nucleotides are TGTGCCAGCAGCCCGCGACTAGCGGGAGTCGAGACCCAGTACTTC. It is translated as CASSPRLAGVETQYF. The J gene is TRBJ2-5, the V gene TRBV7-3; 12 positions agree with TRBD2. V was pared by 5 bases and J by 5 bases, with 6 bases of the junction left unmatched. CDR1 SGHTA and CDR2 FQGTGA come from the germline V gene. The CDR3 contains 15 residues. Supplemented by reference TRBV7-3 and TRBJ2-5, the full variable domain reads GAGVSQTPSNKVTEKGKYVELRCDPISGHTALYWYRQSLGQGPEFLIYFQGTGAADDSGLPNDRFFAVRPEGSVSTLKIQRTERGDSAVYLCASSPRLAGVETQYFGPGTRLLVL.

The V and J genes are TRBV11-2 and TRBJ1-1; D not certain. Germline values: CDR1 SGHAT, CDR2 FQNNGV. V was cut by 4 bases and J by 4 bases, with 10 bases left in between. There are 13 residues in the CDR3. The CDR3 DNA reads as TGTGCCAGCAGCTCCACTGGGATCACTGAAGCTTTCTTT. It encodes CASSSTGITEAFF.